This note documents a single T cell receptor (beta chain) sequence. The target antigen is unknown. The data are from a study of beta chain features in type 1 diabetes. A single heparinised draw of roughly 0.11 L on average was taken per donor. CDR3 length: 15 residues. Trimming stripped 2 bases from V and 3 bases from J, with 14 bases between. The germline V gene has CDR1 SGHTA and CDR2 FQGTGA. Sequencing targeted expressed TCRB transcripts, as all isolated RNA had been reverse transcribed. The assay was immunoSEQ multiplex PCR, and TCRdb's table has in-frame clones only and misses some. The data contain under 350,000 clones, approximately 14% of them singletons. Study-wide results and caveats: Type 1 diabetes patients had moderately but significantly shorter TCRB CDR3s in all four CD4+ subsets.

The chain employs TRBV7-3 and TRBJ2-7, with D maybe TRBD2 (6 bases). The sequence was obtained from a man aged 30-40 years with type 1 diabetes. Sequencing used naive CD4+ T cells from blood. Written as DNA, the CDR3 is TGTGCCAGCAGCTTAGCGTCGGGGGTTTTCTACGAGCAGTACTTC. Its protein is CASSLASGVFYEQYF.